Given below is one TCR beta chain in context. The target antigen is unknown. Per germline, CDR1 LGHNA and CDR2 YSLEER. The CDR3 totals 16 residues. The ends lost 4 bases at V and 0 bases at J; junction bases unmatched: 2. This entry belongs to a study of shared clonotypes between healthy human individuals. Those who donated were healthy HIV-negative adults, with no recent acute infections or vaccinations reported. Points from the study as a whole: Memory subsets generally showed lower estimated richness than naive subsets.

The material for each subset, its genomic DNA, was split evenly across several immunoSEQ plates. Sequenced by immunoSEQ multiplex PCR; TCRdb stores in-frame clones only, minus some. The sample has about 2.4 million clones, 93% seen once. The sequenced sample consisted of naive CD4+ T cells from PBMCs. This sample's subset: CD45RA+ positively selected. The V call is TRBV4-3, the J call TRBJ2-3, with 12 bases identical to TRBD2. This TCR was recovered from a man younger than 30 in good health. Some clones in this sample may be carry-over from other donors' samples. The CDR3 here is CASSRTSGTSTDTQYF. CDR3 DNA sequence: TGCGCCAGCAGCCGGACTAGCGGGACTAGCACAGATACGCAGTATTTT.